The next 26 T cell receptor beta chains were all read from a single sample in a study of blood T cell repertoires in COVID-19. Sequenced by immunoSEQ multiplex PCR; TCRdb stores in-frame clones only, minus some. The profile shows around 150,000 clones, almost 80% of them singletons. Sequenced material: peripheral blood. The receptors were sampled from a man aged 45-65 years with active or convalescent COVID-19.

V and J are TRBV15 and TRBJ1-1, with 10 bases identical to TRBD1. Germline-derived CDR1 and CDR2 are LNHNV and YYDKDF (reference sequence). CDR3 length: 15 amino acids. J lost 4 bases, V lost 5 bases, and 7 bases had no gene match. The chain's CDR3 is CATSGDRGRGTEAFF. CDR3 bases: TGTGCCACCAGCGGTGACAGGGGGCGAGGCACTGAAGCTTTCTTT.

The J gene is TRBJ1-2, the V gene TRBV25-1, with unresolved D. V lost 2 bases and J 4 bases, leaving 11 bases between the germline ends. CDR1 MGHDK and CDR2 SYGVNS come from the germline V gene. The CDR3 has 14 amino acids. In DNA form, the CDR3 reads TGTGCCAGCAGTGAAGGACTGAGTTCCTATGGCTACACCTTC. As protein: CASSEGLSSYGYTF.

This clone was seen more than once but under ten times. This sequence joins TRBV6-5 and TRBJ2-1, with 7 positions matching TRBD2. V gave up 0 bases and J gave up 0 bases; unmatched junction bases: 2. This CDR3 contains 16 residues. Germline-derived CDR1 and CDR2 are MNHEY and SVGAGI. The CDR3 nucleotides read TGTGCCAGCAGTTACTCAGCGGGAAGCTCCTACAATGAGCAGTTCTTC. Translating gives CASSYSAGSSYNEQFF.

This clone was observed a single time. The chain has TRBV12-5 and TRBJ2-1; 14 bases match TRBD2. V dropped 5 bases and J dropped 6; count of bases not matched to a gene: 3. The CDR3 covers 15 residues. Germline CDR1 and CDR2: LGHNT and FRNRAP. The CDR3 region has the DNA TGTGCTAGTGGTACGGGACTAGCGGGAGTCAATGAGCAGTTCTTC. Translating gives CASGTGLAGVNEQFF.

The chain employs TRBV19 and TRBJ2-3; 7 positions agree with TRBD1. CDR1 is LNHDA, CDR2 SQIVND, per germline (reference sequence). The CDR3 has 16 residues. V lost 2 bases, J lost 2 bases, and 7 bases stayed unmatched. The CDR3 protein is CASSIIPGQITDTQYF. As DNA, the CDR3 is TGTGCCAGTAGTATAATCCCGGGACAGATCACAGATACGCAGTATTTT.

V gene TRBV5-1 combines with J gene TRBJ2-1, with a possible D match to TRBD2 (5 bases). CDR1 is SGHRS and CDR2 is YFSETQ in the germline V gene. V dropped 4 bases and J dropped 5 bases, with 13 bases sitting between them. This CDR3 is built from 14 residues. CDR3 protein: CASSPVLTNNEQFF. CDR3 nucleotide sequence: TGCGCCAGCAGCCCGGTGTTGACTAACAATGAGCAGTTCTTC.

V and J are TRBV7-3 and TRBJ2-3; 8 positions match TRBD1. The CDR3 has 14 residues. Per the germline V gene, CDR1 is SGHTA and CDR2 is FQGTGA. Trimming cost V 5 bases and J 4 bases; bases outside gene matches: 5. CDR3 in amino acids: CASSLGQGSDTQYF. The CDR3 DNA reads as TGTGCCAGCAGCCTCGGACAGGGCTCAGATACGCAGTATTTT. Full variable domain (remainder filled in from reference TRBV7-3 and TRBJ2-3): GAGVSQTPSNKVTEKGKYVELRCDPISGHTALYWYRQSLGQGPEFLIYFQGTGAADDSGLPNDRFFAVRPEGSVSTLKIQRTERGDSAVYLCASSLGQGSDTQYFGPGTRLTVL.

This chain uses TRBV28 with TRBJ2-6; 7 positions agree with TRBD1. After removal of 0 bases from V and 12 bases from J, the junction contained 2 bases not matched to a gene. The CDR3 sequence is 13 residues long. The germline V gene encodes CDR1 MDHEN and CDR2 SYDVKM. The CDR3 bases are TGTGCCAGCAGTTTATGGGACAGGCCCGTCCTGACTTTC. This translates into CASSLWDRPVLTF.

A word on this clone: Germline and junction disagree at one end, which may indicate a read error. Distinct nucleotide sequences in the sample also encode this CDR3. The chain joins TRBV10-3 to TRBJ2-7, with TRBD1 as a possible D gene (5 bases). Germline V gene sequence: CDR1 ENHRY, CDR2 SYGVKD. The CDR3 is 14 amino acids. DNA for the CDR3: TGCGCCATCAGTGAGTCAAATCAGGGTCGCGAGCAGTACTTC. Translated: CAISESNQGREQYF.

The chain has TRBV5-5 and TRBJ1-5, with D unclear. Trimming pared 0 bases from V and 2 bases from J, leaving 6 bases between. CDR3 size: 14 residues. Looked up from germline, CDR1 is SGHKS and CDR2 is YYEKEE (reference sequence). CDR3 coding DNA: TGTGCCAGCAGCTTGGGCGGGGGCAATCAGCCCCAGCATTTT. Translated, it gives CASSLGGGNQPQHF.

The CDR3 sequence is CASIQGVGQPQHF. As DNA, the CDR3 is TGTGCCAGCATCCAGGGGGTCGGACAGCCCCAGCATTTT. The V and J genes are TRBV12-3 or TRBV12-4 and TRBJ1-5; TRBD1 matches 7 bases. The CDR3 loop spans 13 amino acids. With V trimmed by 7 bases and J by 7 bases, 7 bases remained unmatched.

The chain carries TRBV9 and TRBJ2-2, with 8 bases lining up with TRBD2. The germline CDR1 and CDR2 sequences are SGDLS and YYNGEE. J gave up 2 bases and V 0 bases, and 3 bases lay outside the gene matches. There are 16 residues in the CDR3. CDR3 sequence reads: CASSVALAVNTGELFF. The CDR3 region has the DNA TGTGCCAGCAGCGTAGCACTAGCGGTCAACACCGGGGAGCTGTTTTTT.

This clone was seen only once. This chain uses TRBV27 with TRBJ2-7; D is possibly TRBD2 (5 bases). V was trimmed by 5 bases and J by 4 bases, leaving 12 bases between them. Germline V gives CDR1 MNHEY, CDR2 SMNVEV (reference sequence). CDR3 length: 13 residues. The CDR3 DNA is TGTGCCAGCAGTCCTCGAGGACTTTACGAGCAGTACTTC. It codes for CASSPRGLYEQYF.

In this sample, this clone turned up a few times. This chain connects TRBV3-1 (or the pseudogene TRBV3-2) to TRBJ2-1; 14 bases map to TRBD2. The CDR3 is 18 residues long. V shed 1 base and J 3 bases; nucleotides not matched to a gene: 5. Germline V gene data show CDR1 as LGHDT and CDR2 as YNNKEL (reference sequence). As DNA, the CDR3 is TGTGCCAGCAGCCAAGGACTAGCGGGAGGGCCCAGCTACAATGAGCAGTTCTTC. It codes for CASSQGLAGGPSYNEQFF.

The V call is TRBV25-1, the J call TRBJ2-1, with TRBD2 matching over 8 bases. The V and J ends lost 5 bases and 7 bases, in that order; junction bases with no gene match: 13. The CDR3 runs 16 residues. Per the germline V gene, CDR1 is MGHDK and CDR2 is SYGVNS. Written as DNA, the CDR3 is TGTGCCAGCAGTCCCTCAGGGACGGGAGGGCTAAATGAGCAGTTCTTC. This gives the protein CASSPSGTGGLNEQFF.

The chain employs TRBV19 and TRBJ2-1; 10 nucleotides line up with TRBD2. From germline, CDR1 is LNHDA and CDR2 SQIVND (reference sequence). Unmatched junction bases numbered 9, after V lost 6 bases and J lost 7 bases. The CDR3 sequence is 15 residues long. The CDR3 reads CASRLEDSGRNEQFF. The CDR3 DNA sequence: TGTGCCAGTAGACTCGAGGATAGCGGGAGGAATGAGCAGTTCTTC.

The rearrangement links TRBV5-6 to TRBJ2-7; D gene unclear. Germline CDR1 is SGHDT and CDR2 is YYEEEE. The CDR3 length is 15 residues. Trimming pared 4 bases from V and 1 base from J, leaving 15 bases between. DNA of the CDR3: TGTGCCAGCAGCCTCCAGGCTCTCGGTTCCTACGAGCAGTACTTC. Translated, it gives CASSLQALGSYEQYF.

The chain joins TRBV7-9 to TRBJ1-6, with a tentative D call TRBD1 (5 bases). CDR1 and CDR2 from the germline V gene are SEHNR and FQNEAQ (reference sequence). The ends were cut back, 3 bases at V and 7 bases at J, with 7 bases in the middle. The CDR3 covers 13 residues. CDR3 sequence reads: CASSLTANSPLHF. In nucleotides, the CDR3 is TGTGCCAGCAGCTTGACAGCCAATTCACCCCTCCACTTT.

The rearrangement links TRBV28 to TRBJ1-1, with D tentatively TRBD1 (5 bases). V was pared by 1 base and J by 10 bases, with 13 bases between. Germline loops: CDR1 MDHEN, CDR2 SYDVKM. This CDR3 contains 13 residues. The CDR3 DNA is TGTGCCAGCAGTTTATCGGGGGGGTTTTCAGCTTTCTTT. Amino acid sequence: CASSLSGGFSAFF.

This clone came up once. The chain combines TRBV19 with TRBJ2-1, with 9 bases aligning to TRBD2. This CDR3 region has 17 residues. CDR1 is LNHDA and CDR2 is SQIVND in the germline V gene (reference sequence). With V trimmed by 7 bases and J by 7 bases, 17 bases remained unmatched. The chain's CDR3 is CASTTHGDGGRENEQFF. The DNA of the CDR3 is TGTGCCAGTACCACTCACGGGGACGGCGGGAGGGAGAATGAGCAGTTCTTC.

V is TRBV5-1 and J is TRBJ2-3; possibly TRBD2 for D (6 bases). V shed 7 bases and J shed 1 base, with 19 bases lying between them. This CDR3 has 16 residues. Germline V gene sequence: CDR1 SGHRS, CDR2 YFSETQ. CDR3 bases: TGCGCCAGCTCCTTTGGAGGGGATCCGCGCACAGATACGCAGTATTTT. Protein: CASSFGGDPRTDTQYF.

In this sample, this clone turned up a few times. The rearrangement joins TRBV27 to TRBJ2-7; 8 nucleotides agree with TRBD2. The V segment lost 2 bases and the J segment 2 bases; nucleotides outside the gene matches: 8. Germline lookup yields CDR1 MNHEY and CDR2 SMNVEV (reference sequence). The CDR3 is 16 residues long. CDR3 bases: TGTGCCAGCAGTTTACTCAATTCAGCGGGAGCCTACGAGCAGTACTTC. Protein product: CASSLLNSAGAYEQYF.

The chain links TRBV28 to TRBJ1-4; no definite D call. The CDR3 covers 14 residues. Trimming took off 2 bases at V and 0 bases at J, with 4 bases between the two ends. Germline CDR1 is MDHEN and CDR2 is SYDVKM. The CDR3 nucleotides read TGTGCCAGCAGTTTACATGCAACTAATGAAAAACTGTTTTTT. It translates to CASSLHATNEKLFF.

The sample holds one count of this clone. The chain carries TRBV28 and TRBJ2-1; tentative D call: TRBD1 (6 bases). Looked up from germline, CDR1 is MDHEN and CDR2 is SYDVKM. The length of the CDR3 is 14 residues. CDR3 DNA sequence: TGTGCGGTCCGAACGGACAGAGGCTACAATGAGCAGTTCTTC. Translated, it gives CAVRTDRGYNEQFF. Looking up the rest from reference TRBV28 and TRBJ2-1 gives the full variable domain: DVKVTQSSRYLVKRTGEKVFLECVQDMDHENMFWYRQDPGLGLRLIYFSYDVKMKEKGDIPEGYSVSREKKERFSLILESASTNQTSMYLCAVRTDRGYNEQFFGPGTRLTVL.

The chain employs TRBV19 and TRBJ1-5; no clear D gene. The CDR3 loop spans 13 amino acids. Germline-derived CDR1 and CDR2 are LNHDA and SQIVND (reference sequence). Trimming removed 6 bases at V and 1 base at J, with 7 bases between. For the CDR3, the DNA is TGTGCCAGTAGGCCGAGGAGCAATCAGCCCCAGCATTTT. Its translation is CASRPRSNQPQHF.

J is TRBJ2-7 and V is TRBV6-5; maybe TRBD2 (5 bases). Trimming removed 8 bases from V and 9 bases from J, with 11 bases in between. This CDR3 contains 10 residues. Germline V gene data show CDR1 as MNHEY and CDR2 as SVGAGI. CDR3 nucleotides: TGTGCCAGCTCGGGGAATGGGCAGTACTTC. Translating it yields CASSGNGQYF.